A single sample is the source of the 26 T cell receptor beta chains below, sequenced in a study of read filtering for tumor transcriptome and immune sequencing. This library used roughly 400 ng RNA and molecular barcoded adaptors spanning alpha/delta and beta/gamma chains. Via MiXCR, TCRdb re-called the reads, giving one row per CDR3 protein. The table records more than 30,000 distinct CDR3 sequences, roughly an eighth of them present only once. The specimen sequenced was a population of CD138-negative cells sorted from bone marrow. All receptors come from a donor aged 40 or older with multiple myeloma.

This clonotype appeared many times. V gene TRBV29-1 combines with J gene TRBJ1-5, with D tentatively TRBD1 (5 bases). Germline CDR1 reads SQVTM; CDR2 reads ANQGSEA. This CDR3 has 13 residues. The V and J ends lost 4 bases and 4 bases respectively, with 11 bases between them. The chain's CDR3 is CSVAWGGNQPQHF. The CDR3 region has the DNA TGCAGCGTTGCTTGGGGGGGGAATCAGCCCCAGCATTTT.

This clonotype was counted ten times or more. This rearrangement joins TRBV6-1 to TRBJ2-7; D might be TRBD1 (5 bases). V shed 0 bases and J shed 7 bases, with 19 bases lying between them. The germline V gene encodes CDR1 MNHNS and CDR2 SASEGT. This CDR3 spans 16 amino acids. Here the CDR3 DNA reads TGTGCCAGCAGTGAAGCGGGTGTCACAGGCTGGGGTGAGCAGTACTTC. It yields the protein CASSEAGVTGWGEQYF.

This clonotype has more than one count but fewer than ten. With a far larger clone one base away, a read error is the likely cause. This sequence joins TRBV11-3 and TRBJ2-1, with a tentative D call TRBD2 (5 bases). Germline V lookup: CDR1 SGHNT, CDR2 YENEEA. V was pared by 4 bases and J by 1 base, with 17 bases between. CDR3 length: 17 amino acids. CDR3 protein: CASSSRSLSGSYNEQFF. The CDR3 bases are TGTGCCAGCAGCTCCCGCTCCCTCTCGGGGTCCTACAATGAGCAGTTCTTC. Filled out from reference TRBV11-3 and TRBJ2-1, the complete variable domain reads EAGVVQSPRYKIIEKKQPVAFWCNPISGHNTLYWYLQNLGQGPELLIRYENEEAVDDSQLPKDRFSAERLKGVDSTLKIQPAELGDSAVYLCASSSRSLSGSYNEQFFGPGTRLTVL.

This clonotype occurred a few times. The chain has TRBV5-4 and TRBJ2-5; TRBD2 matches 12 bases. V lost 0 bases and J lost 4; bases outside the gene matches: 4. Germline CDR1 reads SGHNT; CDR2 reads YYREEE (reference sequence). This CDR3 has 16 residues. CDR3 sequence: CASSLVASGRGETQYF. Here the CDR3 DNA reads TGTGCCAGCAGCTTGGTGGCTAGCGGGAGGGGAGAGACCCAGTACTTC.

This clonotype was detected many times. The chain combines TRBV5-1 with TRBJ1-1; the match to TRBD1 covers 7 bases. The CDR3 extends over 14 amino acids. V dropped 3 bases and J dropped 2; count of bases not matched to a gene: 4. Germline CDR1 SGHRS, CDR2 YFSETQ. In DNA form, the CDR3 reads TGCGCCAGCAGCTCCGGGACAGCCAACACTGAAGCTTTCTTT. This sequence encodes CASSSGTANTEAFF.

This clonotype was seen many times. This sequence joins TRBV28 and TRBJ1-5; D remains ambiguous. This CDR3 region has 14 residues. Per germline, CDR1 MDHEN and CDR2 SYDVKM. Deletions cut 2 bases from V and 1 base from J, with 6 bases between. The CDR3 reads CASSLGKSNQPQHF. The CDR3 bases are TGTGCCAGCAGTTTAGGTAAAAGCAATCAGCCCCAGCATTTT.

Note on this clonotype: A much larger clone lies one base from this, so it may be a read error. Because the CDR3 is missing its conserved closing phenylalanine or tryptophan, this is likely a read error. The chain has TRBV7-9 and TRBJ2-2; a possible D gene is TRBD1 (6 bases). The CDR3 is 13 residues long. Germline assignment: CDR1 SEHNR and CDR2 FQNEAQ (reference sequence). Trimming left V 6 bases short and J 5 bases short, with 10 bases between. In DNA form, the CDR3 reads TGTGCCAGCAGGCCACAGGGTACCGGGGAGCTGTTTCTT. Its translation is CASRPQGTGELFL.

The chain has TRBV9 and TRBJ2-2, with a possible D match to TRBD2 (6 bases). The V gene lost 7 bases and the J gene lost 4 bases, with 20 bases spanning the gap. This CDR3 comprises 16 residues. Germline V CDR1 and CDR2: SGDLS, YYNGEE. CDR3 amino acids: CASGGGLLDITGELFF. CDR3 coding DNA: TGTGCCAGCGGGGGAGGACTCTTAGATATCACCGGGGAGCTGTTTTTT.

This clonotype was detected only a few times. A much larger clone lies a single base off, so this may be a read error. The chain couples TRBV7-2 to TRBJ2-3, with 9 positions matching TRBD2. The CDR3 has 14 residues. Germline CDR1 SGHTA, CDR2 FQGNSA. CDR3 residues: CASSFSGSTDTPYF. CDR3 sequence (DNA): TGTGCCAGCAGCTTTAGCGGGAGCACAGATACGCCGTATTTT.

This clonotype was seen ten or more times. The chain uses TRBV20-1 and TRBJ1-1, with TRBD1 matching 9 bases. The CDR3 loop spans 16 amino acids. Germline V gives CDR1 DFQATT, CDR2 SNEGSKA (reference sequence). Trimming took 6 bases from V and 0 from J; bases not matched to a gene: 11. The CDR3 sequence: CSAKYGTGTMNTEAFF. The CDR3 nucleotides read TGCAGTGCGAAGTACGGGACAGGGACCATGAACACTGAAGCTTTCTTT.

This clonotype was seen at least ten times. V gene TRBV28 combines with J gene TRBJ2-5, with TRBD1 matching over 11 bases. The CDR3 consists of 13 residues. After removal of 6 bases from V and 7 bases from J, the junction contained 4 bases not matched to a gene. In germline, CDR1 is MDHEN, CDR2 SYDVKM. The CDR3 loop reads CASRPGQGGTQYF. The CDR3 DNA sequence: TGTGCCAGCAGACCGGGACAGGGGGGGACCCAGTACTTC.

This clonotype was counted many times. CDR3 sequence (DNA): TGTGCCAGCAGCCCCCGCCGGCGCTACGAGCAGTACTTC. Amino acid sequence: CASSPRRRYEQYF. The chain joins TRBV7-2 to TRBJ2-7; no clear D gene. Trimming took 5 bases from V and 3 from J, leaving 11 bases between them. Germline values: CDR1 SGHTA, CDR2 FQGNSA. CDR3 length: 13 residues. The variable domain in full, with the rest retrieved from reference TRBV7-2 and TRBJ2-7, is GAGVSQSPSNKVTEKGKDVELRCDPISGHTALYWYRQSLGQGLEFLIYFQGNSAPDKSGLPSDRFSAERTGGSVSTLTIQRTQQEDSAVYLCASSPRRRYEQYFGPGTRLTVT.

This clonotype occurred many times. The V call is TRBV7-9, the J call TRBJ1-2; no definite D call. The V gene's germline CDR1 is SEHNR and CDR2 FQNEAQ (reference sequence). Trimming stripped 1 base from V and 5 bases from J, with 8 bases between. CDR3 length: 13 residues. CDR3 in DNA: TGTGCCAGCAGCTTAGGTTCAGATTATGGCTACACCTTC. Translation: CASSLGSDYGYTF.

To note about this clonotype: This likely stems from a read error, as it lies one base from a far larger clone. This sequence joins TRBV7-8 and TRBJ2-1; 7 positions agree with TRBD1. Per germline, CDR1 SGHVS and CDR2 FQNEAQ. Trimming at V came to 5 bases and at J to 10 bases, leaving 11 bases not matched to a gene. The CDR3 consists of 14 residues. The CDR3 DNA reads TGTGCCAGCAGCCTGACCGACAGGGAATACGAGCAGTTCTTC. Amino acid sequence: CASSLTDREYEQFF.

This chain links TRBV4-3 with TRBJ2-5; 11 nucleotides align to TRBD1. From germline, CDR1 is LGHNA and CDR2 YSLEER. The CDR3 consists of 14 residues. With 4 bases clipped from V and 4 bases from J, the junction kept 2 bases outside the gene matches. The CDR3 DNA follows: TGCGCCAGCAGCCCGGACAGGGGGCCAGAGACCCAGTACTTC. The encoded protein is CASSPDRGPETQYF.

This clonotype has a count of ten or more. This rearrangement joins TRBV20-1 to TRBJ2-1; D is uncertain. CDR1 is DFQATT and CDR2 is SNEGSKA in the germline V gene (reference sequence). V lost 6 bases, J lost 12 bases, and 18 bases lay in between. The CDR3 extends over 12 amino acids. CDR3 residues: CSATYNADGQFF. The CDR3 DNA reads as TGCAGTGCGACCTACAACGCTGATGGGCAGTTCTTC.

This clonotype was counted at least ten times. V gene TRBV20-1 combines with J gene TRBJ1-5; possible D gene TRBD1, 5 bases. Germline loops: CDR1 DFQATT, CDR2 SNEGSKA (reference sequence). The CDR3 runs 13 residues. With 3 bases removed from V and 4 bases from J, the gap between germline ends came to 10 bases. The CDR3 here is CSARGGYNQPQHF. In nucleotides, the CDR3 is TGCAGTGCTAGGGGGGGGTATAATCAGCCCCAGCATTTT.

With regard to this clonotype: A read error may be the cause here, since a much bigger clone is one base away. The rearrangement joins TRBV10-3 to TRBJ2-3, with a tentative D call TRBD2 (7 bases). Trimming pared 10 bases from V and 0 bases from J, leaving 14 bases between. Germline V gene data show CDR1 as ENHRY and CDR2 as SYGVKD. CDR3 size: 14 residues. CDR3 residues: CATQEGGSTDTQYF. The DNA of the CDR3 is TGTGCCACTCAAGAGGGGGGGAGCACAGATACGCAGTATTTT.

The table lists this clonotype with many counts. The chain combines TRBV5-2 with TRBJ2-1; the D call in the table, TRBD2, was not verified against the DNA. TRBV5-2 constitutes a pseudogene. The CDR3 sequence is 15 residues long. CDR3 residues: CASSRTSGSSNEQFF. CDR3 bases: TGCGCCAGCAGTCGCACTAGCGGGAGTAGCAATGAGCAGTTCTTC.

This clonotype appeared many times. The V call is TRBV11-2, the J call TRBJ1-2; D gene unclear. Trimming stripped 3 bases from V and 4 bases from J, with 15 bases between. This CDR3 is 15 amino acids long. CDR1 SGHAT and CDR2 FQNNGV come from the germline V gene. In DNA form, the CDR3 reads TGTGCCAGCAGCTTTAGTGGGCCGGGATTCTATGGCTACACCTTC. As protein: CASSFSGPGFYGYTF.

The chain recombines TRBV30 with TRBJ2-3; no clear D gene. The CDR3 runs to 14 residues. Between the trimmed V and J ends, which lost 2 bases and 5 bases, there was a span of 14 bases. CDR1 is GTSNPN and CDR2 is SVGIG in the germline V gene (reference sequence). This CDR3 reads CAWSPLGAEDTQYF. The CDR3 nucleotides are TGTGCCTGGAGTCCCTTAGGCGCAGAAGATACGCAGTATTTT.

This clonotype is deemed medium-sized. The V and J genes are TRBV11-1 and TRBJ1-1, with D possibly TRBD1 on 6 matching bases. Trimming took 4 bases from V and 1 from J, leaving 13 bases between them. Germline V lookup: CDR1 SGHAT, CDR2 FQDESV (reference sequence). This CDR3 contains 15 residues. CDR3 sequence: CASSSQQGANTEAFF. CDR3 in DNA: TGTGCCAGCAGCTCACAACAGGGCGCGAACACTGAAGCTTTCTTT. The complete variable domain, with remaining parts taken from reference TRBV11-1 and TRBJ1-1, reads EAEVAQSPRYKITEKSQAVAFWCDPISGHATLYWYRQILGQGPELLVQFQDESVVDDSQLPKDRFSAERLKGVDSTLKIQPAELGDSAMYLCASSSQQGANTEAFFGQGTRLTVV.

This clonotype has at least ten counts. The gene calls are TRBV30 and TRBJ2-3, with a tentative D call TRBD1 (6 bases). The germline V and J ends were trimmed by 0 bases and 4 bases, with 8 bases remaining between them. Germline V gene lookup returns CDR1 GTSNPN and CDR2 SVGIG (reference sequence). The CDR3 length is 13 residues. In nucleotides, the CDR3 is TGTGCCTGGAGTGTCTCAGGGGCAGATACGCAGTATTTT. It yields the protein CAWSVSGADTQYF. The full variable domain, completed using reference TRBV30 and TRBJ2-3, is SQTIHQWPATLVQPVGSPLSLECTVEGTSNPNLYWYRQAAGRGLQLLFYSVGIGQISSEVPQNLSASRPQDRQFILSSKKLLLSDSGFYLCAWSVSGADTQYFGPGTRLTVL.

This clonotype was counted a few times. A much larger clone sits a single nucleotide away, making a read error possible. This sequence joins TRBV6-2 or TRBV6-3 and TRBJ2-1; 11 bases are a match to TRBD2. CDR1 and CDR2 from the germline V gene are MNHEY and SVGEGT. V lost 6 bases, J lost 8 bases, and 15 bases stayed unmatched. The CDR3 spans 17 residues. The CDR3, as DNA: TGTGCCAGCAGCCACGGGGGGGGGAGTAGCGGGAGGGATGAGCAGTTCTTC. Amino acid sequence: CASSHGGGSSGRDEQFF.

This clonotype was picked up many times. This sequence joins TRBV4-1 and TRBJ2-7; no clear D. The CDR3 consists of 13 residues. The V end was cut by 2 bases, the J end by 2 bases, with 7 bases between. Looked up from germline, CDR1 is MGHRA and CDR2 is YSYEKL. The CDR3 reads CASSQTVTYEQYF. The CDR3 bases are TGCGCCAGCAGCCAAACGGTAACCTACGAGCAGTACTTC.

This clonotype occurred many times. Here the CDR3 reads CASSYTTGVRQPQHF. The CDR3 DNA reads as TGTGCCAGCAGTTACACGACGGGGGTGCGGCAGCCCCAGCATTTT. This chain links TRBV6-6 with TRBJ1-5; D may be TRBD1 (5 bases). The CDR3 sequence is 15 residues long. The germline CDR1 and CDR2 sequences are MNHNY and SVGAGI (reference sequence). V dropped 2 bases and J dropped 7 bases, with 15 bases sitting between them.